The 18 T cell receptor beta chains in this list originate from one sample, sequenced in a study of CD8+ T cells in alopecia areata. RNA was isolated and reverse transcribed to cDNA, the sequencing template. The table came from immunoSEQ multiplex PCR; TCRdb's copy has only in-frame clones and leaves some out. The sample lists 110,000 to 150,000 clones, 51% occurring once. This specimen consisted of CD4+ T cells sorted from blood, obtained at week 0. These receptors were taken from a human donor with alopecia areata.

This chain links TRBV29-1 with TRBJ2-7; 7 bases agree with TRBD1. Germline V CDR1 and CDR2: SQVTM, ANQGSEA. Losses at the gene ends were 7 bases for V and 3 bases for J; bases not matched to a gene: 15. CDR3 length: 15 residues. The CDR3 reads CSGADRHRGFYEQYF. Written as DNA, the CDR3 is TGCAGCGGGGCCGACAGGCACAGGGGTTTCTACGAGCAGTACTTC.

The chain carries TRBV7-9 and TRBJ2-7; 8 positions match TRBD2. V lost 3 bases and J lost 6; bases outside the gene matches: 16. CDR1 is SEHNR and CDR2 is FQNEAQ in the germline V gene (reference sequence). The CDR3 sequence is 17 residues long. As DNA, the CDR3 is TGTGCCAGCAGCTTCACCCCCCACGGGAGGGCCTCAGCCGAGCAGTACTTC. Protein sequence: CASSFTPHGRASAEQYF.

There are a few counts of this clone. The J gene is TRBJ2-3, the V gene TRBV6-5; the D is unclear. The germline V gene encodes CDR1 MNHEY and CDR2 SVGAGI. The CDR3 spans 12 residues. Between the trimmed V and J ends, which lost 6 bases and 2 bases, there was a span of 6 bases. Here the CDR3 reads CASRHFTDTQYF. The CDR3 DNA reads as TGTGCCAGCAGGCACTTCACAGATACGCAGTATTTT.

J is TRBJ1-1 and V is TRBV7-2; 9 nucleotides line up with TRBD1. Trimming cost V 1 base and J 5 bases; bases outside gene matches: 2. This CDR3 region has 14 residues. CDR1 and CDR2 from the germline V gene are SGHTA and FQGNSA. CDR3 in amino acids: CASSLDRGRTEAFF. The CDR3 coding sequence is TGTGCCAGCAGCTTAGACAGGGGGCGAACTGAAGCTTTCTTT. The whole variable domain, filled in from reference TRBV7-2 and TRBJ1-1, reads GAGVSQSPSNKVTEKGKDVELRCDPISGHTALYWYRQSLGQGLEFLIYFQGNSAPDKSGLPSDRFSAERTGGSVSTLTIQRTQQEDSAVYLCASSLDRGRTEAFFGQGTRLTVV.

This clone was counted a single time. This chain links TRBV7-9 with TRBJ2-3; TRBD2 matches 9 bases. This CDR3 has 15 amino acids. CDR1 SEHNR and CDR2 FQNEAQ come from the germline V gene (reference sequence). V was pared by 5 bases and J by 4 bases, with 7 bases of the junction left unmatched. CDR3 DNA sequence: TGTGCCAGCAGCGTTGCGGGAGGGCCCGCAGATACGCAGTATTTT. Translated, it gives CASSVAGGPADTQYF.

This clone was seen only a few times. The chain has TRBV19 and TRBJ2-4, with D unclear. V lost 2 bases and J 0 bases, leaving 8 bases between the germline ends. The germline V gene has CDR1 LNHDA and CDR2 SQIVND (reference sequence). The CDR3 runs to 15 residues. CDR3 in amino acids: CASSIQTLAKNIQYF. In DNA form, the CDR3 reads TGTGCCAGTAGTATACAGACTCTAGCCAAAAACATTCAGTACTTC.

CDR3 sequence (DNA): TGCAGCGTTGATCTAGCGGGAGTCGAGCAGTACTTC. Protein product: CSVDLAGVEQYF. The rearrangement links TRBV29-1 to TRBJ2-7, with 10 bases identical to TRBD2. V lost 3 bases, J lost 6 bases, and 2 bases stayed unmatched. The CDR3 sequence is 12 residues long. Germline V gene data show CDR1 as SQVTM and CDR2 as ANQGSEA.

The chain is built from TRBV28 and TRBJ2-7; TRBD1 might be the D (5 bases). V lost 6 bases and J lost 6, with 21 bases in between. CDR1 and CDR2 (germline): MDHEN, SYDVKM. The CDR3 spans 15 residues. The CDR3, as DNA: TGTGCCAGCAGCGGAAATCGTCGACAGTTATTCGAGCAGTACTTC. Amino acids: CASSGNRRQLFEQYF.

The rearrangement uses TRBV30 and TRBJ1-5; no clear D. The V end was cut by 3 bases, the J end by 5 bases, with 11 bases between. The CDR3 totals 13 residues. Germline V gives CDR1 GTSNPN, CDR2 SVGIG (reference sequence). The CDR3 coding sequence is TGTGCCTGGAGCCGGACGGTCGATCAGCCCCAGCATTTT. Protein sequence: CAWSRTVDQPQHF. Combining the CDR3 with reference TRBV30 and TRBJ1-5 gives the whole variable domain SQTIHQWPATLVQPVGSPLSLECTVEGTSNPNLYWYRQAAGRGLQLLFYSVGIGQISSEVPQNLSASRPQDRQFILSSKKLLLSDSGFYLCAWSRTVDQPQHFGDGTRLSIL.

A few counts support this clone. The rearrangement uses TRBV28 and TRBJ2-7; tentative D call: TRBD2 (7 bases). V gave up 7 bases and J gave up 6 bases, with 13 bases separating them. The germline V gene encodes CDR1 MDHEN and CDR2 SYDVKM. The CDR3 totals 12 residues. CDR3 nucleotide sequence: TGTGCCAGCAATCGGGGGGCGGGCGAGCAGTACTTC. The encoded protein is CASNRGAGEQYF.

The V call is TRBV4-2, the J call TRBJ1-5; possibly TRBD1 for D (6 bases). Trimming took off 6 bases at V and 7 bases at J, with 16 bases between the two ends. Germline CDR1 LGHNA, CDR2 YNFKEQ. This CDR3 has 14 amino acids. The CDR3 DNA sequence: TGTGCCAGCAGTCCCTCAGGGGCAGGCCAGCCCCAGCATTTT. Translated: CASSPSGAGQPQHF.

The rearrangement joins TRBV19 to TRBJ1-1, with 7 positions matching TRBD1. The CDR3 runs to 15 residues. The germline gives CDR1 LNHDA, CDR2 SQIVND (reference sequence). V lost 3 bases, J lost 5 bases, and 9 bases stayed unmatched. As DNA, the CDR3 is TGTGCCAGTAGTATTATCCCCGGACAGGAGACTGAAGCTTTCTTT. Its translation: CASSIIPGQETEAFF.

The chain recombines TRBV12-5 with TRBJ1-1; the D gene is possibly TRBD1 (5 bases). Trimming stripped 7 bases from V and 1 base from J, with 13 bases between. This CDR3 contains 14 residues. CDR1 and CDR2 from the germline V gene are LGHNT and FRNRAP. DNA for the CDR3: TGTGCTAGTGCCTCCGGGACGACGAACACTGAAGCTTTCTTT. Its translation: CASASGTTNTEAFF.

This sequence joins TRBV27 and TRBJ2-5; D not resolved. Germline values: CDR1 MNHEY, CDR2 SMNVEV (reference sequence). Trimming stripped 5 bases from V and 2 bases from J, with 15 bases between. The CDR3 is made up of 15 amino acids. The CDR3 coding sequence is TGTGCCAGCAGTGAAATGGGGTTAGGTCAAGAGACCCAGTACTTC. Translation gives CASSEMGLGQETQYF.

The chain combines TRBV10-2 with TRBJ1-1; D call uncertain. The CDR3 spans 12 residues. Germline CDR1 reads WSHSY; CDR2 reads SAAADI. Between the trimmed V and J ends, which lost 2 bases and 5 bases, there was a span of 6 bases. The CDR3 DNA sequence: TGCGCCAGCAGTGAGATAAGAACTGAAGCTTTCTTT. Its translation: CASSEIRTEAFF.

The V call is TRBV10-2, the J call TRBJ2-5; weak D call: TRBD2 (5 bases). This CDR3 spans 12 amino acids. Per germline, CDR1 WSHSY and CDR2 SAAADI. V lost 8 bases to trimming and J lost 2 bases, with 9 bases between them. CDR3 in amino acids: CASADFQETQYF. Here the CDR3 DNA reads TGCGCCAGCGCGGACTTTCAAGAGACCCAGTACTTC.

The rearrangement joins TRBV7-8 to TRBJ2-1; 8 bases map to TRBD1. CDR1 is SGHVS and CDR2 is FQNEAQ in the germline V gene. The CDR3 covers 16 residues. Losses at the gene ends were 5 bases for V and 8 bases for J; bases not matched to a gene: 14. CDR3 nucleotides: TGTGCCAGCAGCCGCAGGGGGAGAGACAGGGGCTATGAGCAGTTCTTC. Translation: CASSRRGRDRGYEQFF.

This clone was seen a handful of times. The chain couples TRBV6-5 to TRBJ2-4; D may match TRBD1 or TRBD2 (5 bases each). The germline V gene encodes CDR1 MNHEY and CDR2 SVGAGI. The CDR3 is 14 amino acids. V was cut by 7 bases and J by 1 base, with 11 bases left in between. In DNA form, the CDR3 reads TGTGCCAGCACTGCCGAGGGGGCCAAAAACATTCAGTACTTC. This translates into CASTAEGAKNIQYF.